Sequencing of this T cell receptor (beta chain) was carried out in a study of T cell responses to AZD1222 COVID-19 vaccine. Findings of the study overall: At baseline, seropositivity was found in only six or seven AZD1222 recipients. Across the whole spike, CD4 TCRs peaked at regions 160-218 and 743-854.

Germline CDR1 is LNHDA and CDR2 is SQIVND (reference sequence). V lost 5 bases and J lost 1, with 15 bases in between. This CDR3 spans 16 amino acids. Clones were sequenced by immunoSEQ multiplex PCR, and TCRdb holds only the in-frame ones, with some missing. Among 100,000 to 120,000 clones, about 90% were seen once, and the ten largest hold roughly 15%. As regards this clone: Its specificity is unknown.

The TCR originated in an adult who received the AZD1222 COVID-19 vaccine. The sequences come from peripheral blood, collected 28 days after the second AZD1222 dose. The V and J genes are TRBV19 and TRBJ2-4, with D perhaps TRBD1 (6 bases). The CDR3 protein is CASSGGDRRAKNIQYF. CDR3 bases: TGTGCCAGTAGTGGGGGAGACAGGCGGGCCAAAAACATTCAGTACTTC. Looking up the rest from reference TRBV19 and TRBJ2-4 gives the full variable domain: DGGITQSPKYLFRKEGQNVTLSCEQNLNHDAMYWYRQDPGQGLRLIYYSQIVNDFQKGDIAEGYSVSREKKESFPLTVTSAQKNPTAFYLCASSGGDRRAKNIQYFGAGTRLSVL.